The present TCR beta chain was sequenced within a study of Ad26.COV2.S vaccination and SARS-CoV-2 variants. Across the whole study: Into the muscle, Ad26.COV2.S was dosed once or twice, 56 days apart.

To note about this clone: Antigen specificity is unknown.

Sequencing used immunoSEQ multiplex PCR; TCRdb keeps in-frame clones, though not all of them. The data hold 440,000 or so clones, with 90% observed a single time. This CDR3 spans 14 amino acids. Trimming shortened V by 1 base and J by 7 bases, and 10 bases separated the two germline ends. Germline V gene sequence: CDR1 MGHRA, CDR2 YSYEKL. Treatment reported: 15 to 20 received Ad26.COV2.S at low or high dose, single or two shots; roughly 5 received placebo; per-sample allocation not given. Vaccine and placebo recipients were sampled on day 63 after the first injection. Vaccination employed an Ad26 vector expressing the Wuhan-strain SARS-CoV-2 spike. Study findings and constraints: Those who received the vaccine showed greater spike-specific TCR breadth than those given placebo. It is possible that the TCR breadth and depth analyses underestimated the total T cell responses.

The clonotype was recovered from a person aged 18-65 years who received the Ad26.COV2.S COVID-19 vaccine or a placebo. The genes are TRBV4-1 and TRBJ1-4, with D uncertain. The sequences come from peripheral blood, collected in a trial of Ad26.COV2.S vaccine versus placebo. The chain's CDR3 is CASSQVEIREKLFF. The DNA for the CDR3 is TGCGCCAGCAGCCAAGTGGAGATTCGTGAAAAACTGTTTTTT.